Following are 11 T cell receptor beta chains from one sample sequenced in a study of T cells in Graves' hyperthyroidism and ophthalmopathy. Amplification of TCR beta CDR3 regions used RNA as the template. TCR CDR3 underwent first-round RT-PCR with the HTBI primer set. Each CDR3 protein gets one entry after TCRdb re-called the multiplex PCR reads with MiXCR. The sample consists of 300,000 to 500,000 distinct CDR3 sequences, 11% to 15% of them appearing once. The source material was blood. These receptor sequences come from a man over 45 with Graves' ophthalmopathy.

This clonotype was observed at least ten times. The chain employs TRBV12-3 or TRBV12-4 and TRBJ2-7; TRBD1 matches at 9 bases. The CDR3 is 14 residues long. The ends lost 8 bases at V and 2 bases at J; junction bases unmatched: 7. The CDR3 sequence is CASGGGTGTYEQYF. CDR3 DNA sequence: TGTGCCAGCGGGGGAGGGACAGGGACCTACGAGCAGTACTTC.

The chain is built from TRBV7-9 and TRBJ2-1; TRBD2 aligns across 13 bases. CDR3 length: 17 residues. V was clipped by 5 bases and J by 7 bases; unmatched bases: 11. Germline CDR1 and CDR2: SEHNR and FQNEAQ (reference sequence). The CDR3 region has the DNA TGTGCCAGCAGCCCGAAGCCGGGACTAGCGGGGAAGAATGAGCAGTTCTTC. This sequence encodes CASSPKPGLAGKNEQFF.

This clonotype was observed at least ten times. V and J are TRBV6-2 or TRBV6-3 and TRBJ1-4; 7 bases map to TRBD1. From germline, CDR1 is MNHEY and CDR2 SVGEGT. The CDR3 contains 14 residues. Trimming removed 7 bases from V and 5 bases from J; junction bases left unmatched: 7. The CDR3 region has the DNA TGTGCCAGCAAAAGGGACAGACGAAATGAAAAACTGTTTTTT. Translating it yields CASKRDRRNEKLFF.

The chain recombines TRBV19 with TRBJ2-7; 7 positions match TRBD1. After removal of 8 bases from V and 4 bases from J, the junction contained 2 bases not matched to a gene. Germline V gives CDR1 LNHDA, CDR2 SQIVND (reference sequence). This CDR3 has 11 amino acids. CDR3 in DNA: TGTGCCAGTGGACAGGCATACGAGCAGTACTTC. Its protein is CASGQAYEQYF.

The rearrangement joins TRBV6-5 to TRBJ2-7; D might be TRBD1 (7 bases). V gave up 2 bases and J gave up 1 base, with 12 bases separating them. The CDR3 has 15 residues. Per germline, CDR1 MNHEY and CDR2 SVGAGI. CDR3 DNA: TGTGCCAGCAGTTACGGCAGGGGGAGGTCCTACGAGCAGTACTTC. It specifies CASSYGRGRSYEQYF.

The V and J genes are TRBV2 and TRBJ2-3, with 13 bases matching TRBD2. J lost 2 bases, V lost 8 bases, and 13 bases had no gene match. The CDR3 spans 18 residues. CDR1 is SNHLY and CDR2 is FYNNEI in the germline V gene. CDR3 in DNA: TGTGCCAGCTCCCGAAAGGCGACTAGCGGGAGGCCCACAGATACGCAGTATTTT. Its translation is CASSRKATSGRPTDTQYF.

This clonotype was counted at least ten times. This rearrangement joins TRBV27 to TRBJ2-1; TRBD2 might be the D (6 bases). Germline assignment: CDR1 MNHEY and CDR2 SMNVEV (reference sequence). The CDR3 contains 15 residues. Trimming pared 5 bases from V and 4 bases from J, leaving 15 bases between. The CDR3 is CASSVDPGLYNEQFF. In DNA, the CDR3 is TGTGCCAGCAGTGTCGATCCGGGACTGTACAATGAGCAGTTCTTC.

This clonotype was counted between two and nine times. The J gene is TRBJ2-1, the V gene TRBV10-2, with D maybe TRBD2 (5 bases). CDR3 size: 12 residues. CDR1 is WSHSY and CDR2 is SAAADI in the germline V gene. The V and J ends lost 2 bases and 9 bases respectively, with 8 bases between them. The CDR3 DNA is TGCGCCAGCAGTGAGCGGGGTCCTGAGCAGTTCTTC. Amino acid sequence: CASSERGPEQFF.

The V call is TRBV20-1, the J call TRBJ2-5, with 10 bases aligning to TRBD2. Trimming took 4 bases from V and 1 from J; bases not matched to a gene: 6. CDR1 DFQATT and CDR2 SNEGSKA come from the germline V gene (reference sequence). There are 15 residues in the CDR3. The CDR3, as DNA: TGCAGTGCTACCGCACTAGCGGGGTTCCAAGAGACCCAGTACTTC. Protein sequence: CSATALAGFQETQYF.

Concerning this clonotype: At one end, the junction sequence differs from germline, possibly due to a read error. V usage is TRBV3-1 and J usage is TRBJ2-7; 7 nucleotides match TRBD2. The germline V gene has CDR1 LGHDT and CDR2 YNNKEL (reference sequence). The CDR3 is made up of 13 amino acids. The CDR3 sequence: CASSHASGYEQCF. The DNA for the CDR3 is TGTGCCAGCAGCCACGCTAGCGGCTACGAGCAGTGCTTC.

This clonotype was seen many times. The chain combines TRBV18 with TRBJ2-3; D unresolved. The CDR3 length is 12 residues. Trimming took off 2 bases at V and 4 bases at J, with 4 bases between the two ends. CDR1 is KGHSH, CDR2 LQKENI, per germline. The CDR3 here is CASSPEPDTQYF. The CDR3, as DNA: TGTGCCAGCTCACCAGAGCCAGATACGCAGTATTTT.